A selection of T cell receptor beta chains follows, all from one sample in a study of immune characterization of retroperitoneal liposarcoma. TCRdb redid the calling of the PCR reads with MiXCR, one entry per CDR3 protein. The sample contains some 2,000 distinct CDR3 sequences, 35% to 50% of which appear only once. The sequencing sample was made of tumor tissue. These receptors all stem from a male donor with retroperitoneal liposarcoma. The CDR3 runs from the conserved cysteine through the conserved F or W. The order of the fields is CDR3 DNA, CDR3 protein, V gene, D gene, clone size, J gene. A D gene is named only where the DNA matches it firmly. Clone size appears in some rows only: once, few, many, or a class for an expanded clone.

CDR3nt: TGTGCCAGCAGTGAACGACTAGCGGGAGCGTACGAGCAGTACTTC
CDR3aa: CASSERLAGAYEQYF
v_gene: TRBV6-1
d_gene: TRBD2
abundance: few
j_gene: TRBJ2-7

CDR3nt: TGTGCCAGCAGTGAAATCTCGCGACCGGCGGGCGGGAATGAGCAGTTCTTC
CDR3aa: CASSEISRPAGGNEQFF
v_gene: TRBV6-1
d_gene: .
abundance: .
j_gene: TRBJ2-1

CDR3nt: TGTGCCAGCAGTTCTCCGGGGACAGGGGTGTACGAGCAGTACTTC
CDR3aa: CASSSPGTGVYEQYF
v_gene: TRBV6-5
d_gene: TRBD1
abundance: few
j_gene: TRBJ2-7

CDR3nt: TGTGCCAGCAGCGCCGGTGGCCGCGAGCAGTACTTC
CDR3aa: CASSAGGREQYF
v_gene: TRBV6-1
d_gene: .
abundance: few
j_gene: TRBJ2-7

CDR3nt: TGTGCCAGCAGTCGGGACATCTACAATGAGCAGTACTTC
CDR3aa: CASSRDIYNEQYF
v_gene: TRBV12-3/TRBV12-4
d_gene: .
abundance: .
j_gene: TRBJ2-5

CDR3nt: TGTGCCAGCAGCCTTTTAAGGACTAGCGGGAGCCACGAGCAGTACTTC
CDR3aa: CASSLLRTSGSHEQYF
v_gene: TRBV6-1
d_gene: TRBD2
abundance: few
j_gene: TRBJ2-7

CDR3nt: TGTGCCAGCAGTGAACGGCAGGTTAGCTCCTACAATGAGCAGTTCTTC
CDR3aa: CASSERQVSSYNEQFF
v_gene: TRBV6-1
d_gene: .
abundance: few
j_gene: TRBJ2-1

CDR3nt: TGTGCCAGCCGCCCGGACCGCTCTGGGGCCAACGTCCTGACTTTC
CDR3aa: CASRPDRSGANVLTF
v_gene: TRBV6-1
d_gene: .
abundance: .
j_gene: TRBJ2-6

CDR3nt: TGTGCCAGCAGTGGGACCCAGGGACTAGCGGGAGTATTAGGCCACAATGAGCAGTTCTTC
CDR3aa: CASSGTQGLAGVLGHNEQFF
v_gene: TRBV25-1
d_gene: TRBD2
abundance: .
j_gene: TRBJ2-1

CDR3nt: TGCGCCAGCAGTGAGTCTGGGACTAACTTACTGCCCACAGATACGCAGTATTTT
CDR3aa: CASSESGTNLLPTDTQYF
v_gene: TRBV10-2
d_gene: TRBD2
abundance: .
j_gene: TRBJ2-3

CDR3nt: TGTGCCAGCAGCATTACTAGGAATGAGCAGTTCTTC
CDR3aa: CASSITRNEQFF
v_gene: TRBV11-3
d_gene: .
abundance: few
j_gene: TRBJ2-1

CDR3nt: TGTGCCAGCAGCTCCAGGCACGGCGAGCAGTACTTC
CDR3aa: CASSSRHGEQYF
v_gene: TRBV11-3
d_gene: .
abundance: .
j_gene: TRBJ2-7

CDR3nt: TGTGCCAGCAGTGAATCTGGGGCCAACGTCCTGACTTTC
CDR3aa: CASSESGANVLTF
v_gene: TRBV25-1
d_gene: .
abundance: .
j_gene: TRBJ2-6

CDR3nt: TGTGCCAGCAGCCGCGGGGGGGCCCTCTGGGAGCAGTTCTTC
CDR3aa: CASSRGGALWEQFF
v_gene: TRBV7-2
d_gene: TRBD2
abundance: .
j_gene: TRBJ2-1

CDR3nt: TGTGCCAGCAGCCGGGGACAGGGGGGACTCTCCTACGAGCAGTACTTC
CDR3aa: CASSRGQGGLSYEQYF
v_gene: TRBV7-2
d_gene: TRBD1
abundance: .
j_gene: TRBJ2-7

CDR3nt: TGTGCCAGCAGCTTAGATGCCACCACCTCGCGGGAGACCCAGTTCTTC
CDR3aa: CASSLDATTSRETQFF
v_gene: TRBV7-2
d_gene: TRBD2
abundance: medium-sized
j_gene: TRBJ2-1

CDR3nt: TGTGCCAGCAGCTTGGGGAGGACAGGGTCATCCAAAAACATTCAGTTCTTC
CDR3aa: CASSLGRTGSSKNIQFF
v_gene: TRBV7-6
d_gene: TRBD1
abundance: medium-sized
j_gene: TRBJ2-1

CDR3nt: TGTGCCAGCACCCAAACTGGACTAGCGGGGAAAAGTTACGAGCAGTACTTC
CDR3aa: CASTQTGLAGKSYEQYF
v_gene: TRBV27
d_gene: TRBD2
abundance: once
j_gene: TRBJ2-7

CDR3nt: TGTGCCAGCAGTTCCGGCCAAAAGAGCCTCATTCAGTACTTC
CDR3aa: CASSSGQKSLIQYF
v_gene: TRBV6-8
d_gene: .
abundance: .
j_gene: TRBJ2-4

CDR3nt: TGTGCCAGCAGCGTGGGACAGCGCACAGATACGCAGTATTTT
CDR3aa: CASSVGQRTDTQYF
v_gene: TRBV5-3
d_gene: TRBD1
abundance: .
j_gene: TRBJ2-3

CDR3nt: TGTGCCAGCAGAGTGGGACTAGCGGGACAAGAGACCCAGTTCTTC
CDR3aa: CASRVGLAGQETQFF
v_gene: TRBV12-3/TRBV12-4
d_gene: TRBD2
abundance: .
j_gene: TRBJ2-1

CDR3nt: TGTGCCAGCAGCCACCAGAGAAGACCCAATGAGCAGTTCTTC
CDR3aa: CASSHQRRPNEQFF
v_gene: TRBV12-3/TRBV12-4
d_gene: .
abundance: few
j_gene: TRBJ2-1

CDR3nt: TGTGCCAGCAGTTTATCGAGCACAGATACGCAGTATTTT
CDR3aa: CASSLSSTDTQYF
v_gene: TRBV27
d_gene: .
abundance: hyperexpanded
j_gene: TRBJ2-3

CDR3nt: TGTGCCAGCAGTGAAGATCGGGGCGGGAGGTCCTACAATGAGCAGTTCTTC
CDR3aa: CASSEDRGGRSYNEQFF
v_gene: TRBV25-1
d_gene: TRBD2
abundance: .
j_gene: TRBJ2-1

CDR3nt: TGCGCCAGCAGTGAGGGACACTCCTACGAGCAGTACTTC
CDR3aa: CASSEGHSYEQYF
v_gene: TRBV10-1
d_gene: .
abundance: large
j_gene: TRBJ2-7

CDR3nt: TGTGCCAGCAGTCGTCCGGGACAACCGAACACCGGGGAGCTGTTTTTT
CDR3aa: CASSRPGQPNTGELFF
v_gene: TRBV6-1
d_gene: .
abundance: medium-sized
j_gene: TRBJ2-2

CDR3nt: TGTGCCAGCAGTTATTCCGCGGGTAGCTCTGGGGCCAACGTCCTGACTTTC
CDR3aa: CASSYSAGSSGANVLTF
v_gene: TRBV6-1
d_gene: .
abundance: .
j_gene: TRBJ2-6

CDR3nt: TGTGCCAGCAGTTCCCCGGGACTAGCGGGAGTGGGAGATACGCAGTATTTT
CDR3aa: CASSSPGLAGVGDTQYF
v_gene: TRBV6-5
d_gene: TRBD2
abundance: .
j_gene: TRBJ2-3

CDR3nt: TGTGCCAGCAGCCCCGGGACCAGCGGGAGTCGATCGTACGAGCAGTACTTC
CDR3aa: CASSPGTSGSRSYEQYF
v_gene: TRBV7-2
d_gene: TRBD2
abundance: once
j_gene: TRBJ2-7